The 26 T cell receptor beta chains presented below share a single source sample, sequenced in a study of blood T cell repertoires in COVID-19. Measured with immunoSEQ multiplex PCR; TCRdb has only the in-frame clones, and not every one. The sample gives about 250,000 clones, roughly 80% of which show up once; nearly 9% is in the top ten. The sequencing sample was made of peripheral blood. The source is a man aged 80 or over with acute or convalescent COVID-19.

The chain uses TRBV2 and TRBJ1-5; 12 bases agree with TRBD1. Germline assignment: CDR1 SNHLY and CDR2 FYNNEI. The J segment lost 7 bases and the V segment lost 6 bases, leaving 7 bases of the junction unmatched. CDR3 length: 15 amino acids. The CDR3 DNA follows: TGTGCCAGCAGCCAAGGGGGACAGGGGGCGCAGCCCCAGCATTTT. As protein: CASSQGGQGAQPQHF.

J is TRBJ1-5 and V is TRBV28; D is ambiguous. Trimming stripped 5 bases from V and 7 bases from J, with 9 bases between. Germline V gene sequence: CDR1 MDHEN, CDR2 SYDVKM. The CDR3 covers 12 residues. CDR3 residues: CASSLPQQPQHF. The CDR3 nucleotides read TGTGCCAGCAGTCTTCCTCAGCAGCCCCAGCATTTT.

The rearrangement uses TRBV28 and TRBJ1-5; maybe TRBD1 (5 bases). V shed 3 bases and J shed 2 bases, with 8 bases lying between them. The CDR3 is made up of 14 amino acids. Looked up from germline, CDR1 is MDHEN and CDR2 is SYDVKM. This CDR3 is CASSLGGGNQPQHF. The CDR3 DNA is TGTGCCAGCAGTTTGGGGGGAGGCAATCAGCCCCAGCATTTT.

CDR3 sequence (DNA): TGTGCCAGCAGCTTAGAGGTAGCGGGAGGGCACGAGCAGTACTTC. The encoded protein is CASSLEVAGGHEQYF. The rearrangement uses TRBV7-9 and TRBJ2-7; 11 nucleotides match TRBD2. The CDR3 extends over 15 amino acids. Germline CDR1 reads SEHNR; CDR2 reads FQNEAQ (reference sequence). V trimming: 1 base; J trimming: 5 bases; junction bases outside the gene matches: 4.

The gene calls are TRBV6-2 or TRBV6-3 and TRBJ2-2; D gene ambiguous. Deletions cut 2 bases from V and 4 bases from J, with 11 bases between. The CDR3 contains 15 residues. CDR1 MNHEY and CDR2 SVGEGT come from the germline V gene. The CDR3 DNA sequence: TGTGCCAGCAGTTACCCGGGTTCGGGCACCGGGGAGCTGTTTTTT. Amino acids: CASSYPGSGTGELFF.

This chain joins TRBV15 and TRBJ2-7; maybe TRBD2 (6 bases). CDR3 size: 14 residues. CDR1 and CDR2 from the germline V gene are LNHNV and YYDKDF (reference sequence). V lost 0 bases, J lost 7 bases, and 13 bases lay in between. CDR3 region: CATSRDRGSGEQYF. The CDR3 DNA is TGTGCCACCAGCAGAGATCGGGGGTCGGGGGAGCAGTACTTC.

The CDR3 is CASSLDRTGDTLNTEAFF. The CDR3 DNA sequence: TGTGCCAGCAGCTTAGACAGGACAGGCGACACCCTGAACACTGAAGCTTTCTTT. The V call is TRBV7-8, the J call TRBJ1-1; the match to TRBD1 covers 7 bases. Germline V gives CDR1 SGHVS, CDR2 FQNEAQ. Trimming cost V 1 base and J 0 bases; bases outside gene matches: 11. This CDR3 has 18 residues.

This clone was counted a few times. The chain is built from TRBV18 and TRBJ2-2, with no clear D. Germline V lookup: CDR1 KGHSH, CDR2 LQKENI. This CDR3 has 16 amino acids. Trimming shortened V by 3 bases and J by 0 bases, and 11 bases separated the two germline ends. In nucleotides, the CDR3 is TGTGCCAGCTCACCTACCAGTGTCCCGAACACCGGGGAGCTGTTTTTT. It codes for CASSPTSVPNTGELFF.

CDR3 nucleotide sequence: TGTGCCAGCAGCTTAGGCCTAAGGGGGCCAGGGGCCAACGTCCTGACTTTC. Translation gives CASSLGLRGPGANVLTF. This chain links TRBV13 with TRBJ2-6; TRBD1 aligns across 7 bases. The CDR3 totals 17 residues. V dropped 0 bases and J dropped 4; count of bases not matched to a gene: 6. Germline V gene lookup returns CDR1 PRHDT and CDR2 FYEKMQ (reference sequence). Full variable domain (remainder filled in from reference TRBV13 and TRBJ2-6): AAGVIQSPRHLIKEKRETATLKCYPIPRHDTVYWYQQGPGQDPQFLISFYEKMQSDKGSIPDRFSAQQFSDYHSELNMSSLELGDSALYFCASSLGLRGPGANVLTFGAGSRLTVL.

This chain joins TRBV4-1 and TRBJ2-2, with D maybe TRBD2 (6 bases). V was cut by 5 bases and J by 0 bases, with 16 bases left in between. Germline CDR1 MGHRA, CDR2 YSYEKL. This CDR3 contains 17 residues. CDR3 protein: CASSNPQRATNTGELFF. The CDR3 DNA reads TGCGCCAGCAGCAACCCCCAGCGGGCAACGAACACCGGGGAGCTGTTTTTT.

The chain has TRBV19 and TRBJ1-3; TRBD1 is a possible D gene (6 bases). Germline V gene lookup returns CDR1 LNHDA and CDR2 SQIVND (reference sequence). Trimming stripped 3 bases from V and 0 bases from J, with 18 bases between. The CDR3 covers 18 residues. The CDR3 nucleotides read TGTGCCAGTAGTATGAGGGGGTCCCGTGCACTCTCTGGAAACACCATATATTTT. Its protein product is CASSMRGSRALSGNTIYF.

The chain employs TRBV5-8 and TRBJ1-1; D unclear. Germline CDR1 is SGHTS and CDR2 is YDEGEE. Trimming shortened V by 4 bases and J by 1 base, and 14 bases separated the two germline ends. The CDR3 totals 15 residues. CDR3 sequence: CASSLTLRRNTEAFF. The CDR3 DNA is TGTGCCAGCAGCCTGACCCTCCGGAGGAACACTGAAGCTTTCTTT.

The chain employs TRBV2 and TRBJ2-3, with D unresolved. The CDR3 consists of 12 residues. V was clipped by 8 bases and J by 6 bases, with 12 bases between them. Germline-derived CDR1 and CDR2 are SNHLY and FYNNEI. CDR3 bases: TGTGCCAGCGGAGCCCCCAAGGATACGCAGTATTTT. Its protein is CASGAPKDTQYF.

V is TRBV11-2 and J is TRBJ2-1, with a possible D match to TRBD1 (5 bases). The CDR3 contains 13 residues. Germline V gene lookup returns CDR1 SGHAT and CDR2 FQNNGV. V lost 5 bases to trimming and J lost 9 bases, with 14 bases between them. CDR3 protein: CASSVFRGAEQFF. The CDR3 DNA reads TGTGCCAGCAGCGTCTTTAGGGGCGCTGAGCAGTTCTTC.

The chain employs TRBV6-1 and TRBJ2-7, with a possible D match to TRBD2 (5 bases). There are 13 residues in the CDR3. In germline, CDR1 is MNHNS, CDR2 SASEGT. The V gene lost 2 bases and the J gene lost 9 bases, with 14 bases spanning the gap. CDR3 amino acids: CASSEMPTEGQYF. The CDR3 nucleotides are TGTGCCAGCAGTGAAATGCCGACTGAGGGGCAGTACTTC.

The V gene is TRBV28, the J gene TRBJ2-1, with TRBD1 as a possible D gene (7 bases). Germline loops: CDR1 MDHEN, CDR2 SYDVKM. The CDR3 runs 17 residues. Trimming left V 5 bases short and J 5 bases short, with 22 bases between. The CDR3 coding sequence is TGTGCCAGCAGTCGACAGGGACTCGGTACACTTAACAATGAGCAGTTCTTC. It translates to CASSRQGLGTLNNEQFF.

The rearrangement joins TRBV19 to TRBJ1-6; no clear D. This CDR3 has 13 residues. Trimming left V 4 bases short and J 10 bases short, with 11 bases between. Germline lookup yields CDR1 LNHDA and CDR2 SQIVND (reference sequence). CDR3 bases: TGTGCCAGTAGTAGGGCAGCAGTATCACCCCTCCACTTT. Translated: CASSRAAVSPLHF.

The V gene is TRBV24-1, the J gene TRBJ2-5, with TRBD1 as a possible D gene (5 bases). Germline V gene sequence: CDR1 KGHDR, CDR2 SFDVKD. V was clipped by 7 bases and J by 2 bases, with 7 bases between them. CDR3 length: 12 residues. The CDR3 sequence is CATRDTQETQYF. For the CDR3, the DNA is TGTGCCACCAGGGACACTCAAGAGACCCAGTACTTC.

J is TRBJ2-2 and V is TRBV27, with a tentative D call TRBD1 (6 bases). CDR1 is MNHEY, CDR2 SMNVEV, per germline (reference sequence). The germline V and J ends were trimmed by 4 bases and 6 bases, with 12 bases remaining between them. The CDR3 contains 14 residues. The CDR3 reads CASSSSGVPGELFF. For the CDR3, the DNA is TGTGCCAGCAGTTCTTCAGGGGTCCCCGGGGAGCTGTTTTTT.

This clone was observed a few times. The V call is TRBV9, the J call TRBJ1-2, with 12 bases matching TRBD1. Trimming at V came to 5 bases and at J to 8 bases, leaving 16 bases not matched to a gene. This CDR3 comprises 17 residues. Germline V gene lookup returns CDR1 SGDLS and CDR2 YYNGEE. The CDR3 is CASRQTPGQGALYGYTF. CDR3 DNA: TGTGCCAGCAGACAAACGCCGGGACAGGGGGCTCTGTACGGCTACACCTTC.

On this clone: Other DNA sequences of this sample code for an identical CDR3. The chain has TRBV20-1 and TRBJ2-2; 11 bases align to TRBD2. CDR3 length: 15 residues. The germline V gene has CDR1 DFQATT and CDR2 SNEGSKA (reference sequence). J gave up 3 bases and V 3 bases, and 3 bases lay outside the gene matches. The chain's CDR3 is CSASLSGGDTGELFF. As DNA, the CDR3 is TGCAGTGCTAGTCTTAGCGGGGGGGACACCGGGGAGCTGTTTTTT.

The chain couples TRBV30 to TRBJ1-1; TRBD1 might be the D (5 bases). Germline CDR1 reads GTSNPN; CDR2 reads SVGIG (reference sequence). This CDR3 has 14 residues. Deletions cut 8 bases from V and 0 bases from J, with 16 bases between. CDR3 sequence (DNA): TGTGCCACCACCCGCGGGGGTATGAACACTGAAGCTTTCTTT. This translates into CATTRGGMNTEAFF.

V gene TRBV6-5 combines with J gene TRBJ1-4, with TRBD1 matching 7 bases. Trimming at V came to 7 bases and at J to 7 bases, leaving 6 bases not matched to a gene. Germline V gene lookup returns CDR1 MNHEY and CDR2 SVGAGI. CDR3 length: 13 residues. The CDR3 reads CASIRQGGEKLFF. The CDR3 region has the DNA TGTGCCAGCATTCGACAGGGTGGTGAAAAACTGTTTTTT.

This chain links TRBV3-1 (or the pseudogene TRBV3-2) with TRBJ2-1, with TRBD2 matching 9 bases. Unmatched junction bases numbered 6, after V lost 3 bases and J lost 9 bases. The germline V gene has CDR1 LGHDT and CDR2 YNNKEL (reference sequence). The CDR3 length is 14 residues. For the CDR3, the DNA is TGTGCCAGCAGCCATGGGACTAGCTTTGGTGAGCAGTTCTTC. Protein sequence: CASSHGTSFGEQFF.

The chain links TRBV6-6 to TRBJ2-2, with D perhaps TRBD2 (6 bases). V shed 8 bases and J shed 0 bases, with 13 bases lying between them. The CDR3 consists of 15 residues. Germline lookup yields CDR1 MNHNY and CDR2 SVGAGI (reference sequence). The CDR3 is CASGGLTANTGELFF. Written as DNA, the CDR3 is TGTGCCAGCGGGGGACTCACCGCGAACACCGGGGAGCTGTTTTTT.

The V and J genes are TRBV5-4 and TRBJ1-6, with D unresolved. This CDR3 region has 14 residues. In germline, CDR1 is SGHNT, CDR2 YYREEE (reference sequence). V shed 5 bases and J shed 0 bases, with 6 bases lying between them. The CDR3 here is CASSRGSYNSPLHF. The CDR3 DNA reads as TGTGCCAGCAGTCGGGGCTCCTATAATTCACCCCTCCACTTT.